This is a list of T cell receptor beta chains from one sample in a study of cytomegalovirus exposure and HLA in healthy donors. Generated by immunoSEQ multiplex PCR, the TCRdb table keeps only in-frame clones and is missing some. This repertoire shows under 250,000 clones, 79% found once; its top ten account for 3.5% to 5%. The material sequenced was PBMCs. The source is a woman in her 30s in good health and CMV-seropositive. Both conserved end residues are trimmed from each CDR3. The size of a clone is reported for some rows only, either as once, few or many, or as a class for expanded clones.

>TRBJ1-2|TRBV9|.
ASSVASGDYGYT
>TRBJ1-5|TRBV19|.
ASSLQRDQPQH
>TRBJ1-2|TRBV4-2|.
ASSPSPDRSYGYT
>TRBJ2-7|TRBV7-9|.
ASSFGFSYEQY
>TRBJ1-3|TRBV30|.
AWSKAEGNTIY
>TRBJ2-1|TRBV2|.
ASRGRGSSYNEQF
>TRBJ2-7|TRBV5-6|once
ASSPLAGADSYEQY
>TRBJ1-1|TRBV19|.
ASSIGQGAAEAF
>TRBJ1-6|TRBV11-2|.
ASSPIQGKLNSPLH
>TRBJ1-5|TRBV4-1|.
ASSQAEGGLGQPQH
>TRBJ2-7|TRBV9|.
ASSPRLVSYEQY
>TRBJ2-7|TRBV4-1|.
ASSQDLGGFYEQY
>TRBJ1-2|TRBV28|.
ASSLPWYDGYT
>TRBJ2-7|TRBV4-2|.
ASSQARTDAYEQY
>TRBJ2-1|TRBV4-1|.
ASNLAGGRNEQF
>TRBJ1-1|TRBV13|.
ASSFRSPNTEAF
>TRBJ1-5|TRBV30|.
AWSVPPTGRGNQPQH
>TRBJ1-1|TRBV10-3|.
AISGGTIQRSEAF
>TRBJ2-7|TRBV4-2|.
ASSQDKRGGVNEQY
>TRBJ1-2|TRBV7-9|.
ASIDSGQGAGYT
>TRBJ2-3|TRBV19|.
ASSSERGTVWDTQY
>TRBJ2-7|TRBV7-8|few
ASSLGGTYEQY
>TRBJ1-4|TRBV6-1|.
ASSESGTSATNEKLF
>TRBJ2-7|TRBV6-5|.
ASSSRSGGSYEQY
>TRBJ1-5|TRBV6-1|once
ASGDDSLFSNQPQH
>TRBJ2-5|TRBV6-5|.
ASSYSSVTLGETQY
>TRBJ2-1|TRBV11-2|.
ASSETSVYNEQF
>TRBJ2-1|TRBV27|.
ASSLVAGGSYNEQF
>TRBJ2-7|TRBV23-1|few
ANYRDPYEQY
>TRBJ2-3|TRBV29-1|.
SVLRDTQY
>TRBJ2-7|TRBV2|.
ASSVETGINEQY
>TRBJ2-1|TRBV7-2|.
ASSHPLAGGAYNEQF
>TRBJ1-1|TRBV7-6|.
ASSLMGGNVGVNTEAF
>TRBJ1-4|TRBV13|few
ASSQGGASEKLF
>TRBJ2-7|TRBV5-1|.
ASSSAGGADYEQY
>TRBJ2-7|TRBV7-8|.
ASTEHRGPSYEQY
>TRBJ2-3|TRBV29-1|.
SVGPRSTDTQY
>TRBJ2-1|TRBV11-2|.
ASKRPGDAYNEQF
>TRBJ2-7|TRBV11-3|.
ASSLDGGSEQY